Listed below are T cell receptor beta chains from one sample, sequenced in a study of blood T cell repertoires in COVID-19. The protocol was immunoSEQ multiplex PCR, while the TCRdb copy is restricted to in-frame clones and leaves out a portion. Of about 200,000 clones in the sample, approximately 78% were seen once. Specimen: peripheral blood. These receptors originate from a woman older than 75 with COVID-19, enrolled during active disease. Both conserved end residues are part of each CDR3. Where a row states a size, it is once, few, many or the class of an expanded clone; other rows omit it.

NA	TRBV27	TRBJ1-1	CASSPFEGNTEAFF
few	TRBV12-2	TRBJ1-5	CASRLDPTANSNQPQHF
NA	TRBV7-9	TRBJ1-1	CASSLAPMRNTEAFF
NA	TRBV5-6	TRBJ2-7	CASSPTGTFIYEQYF
NA	TRBV27	TRBJ2-3	CASSLSPSDTQYF
NA	TRBV28	TRBJ2-3	CASRAGSWAHTDTQYF
NA	TRBV6-2/TRBV6-3	TRBJ2-5	CASSRGGLETQYF
NA	TRBV19	TRBJ2-1	CASSTSSGREFGNEQFF
NA	TRBV19	TRBJ1-5	CASSIGQHSNQPQHF
NA	TRBV2	TRBJ2-3	CAGGTGDTQYF
once	TRBV7-8	TRBJ2-4	CASSLGQGRVYIQYF
NA	TRBV5-1	TRBJ1-4	CASSLGGSPTNEKLFF
NA	TRBV30	TRBJ1-4	CAWSVREKLFF
NA	TRBV11-2	TRBJ1-2	CAIRGGQGYTF
NA	TRBV3-1/TRBV3-2	TRBJ2-7	CASTRREGGLSEQYF
NA	TRBV19	TRBJ1-5	CASSINPQGPQHF
NA	TRBV11-2	TRBJ2-1	CASSSPRQLQNEQFF
NA	TRBV7-9	TRBJ1-6	CASSSDRGTAYNSPLHF
NA	TRBV6-5	TRBJ1-4	CASRGGLTEKLFF
NA	TRBV27	TRBJ1-6	CASSFTRGYNSPLHF
few	TRBV6-5	TRBJ1-5	CASGPGGGNQPQHF
NA	TRBV28	TRBJ2-3	CASSFGQGSTDTQYF
NA	TRBV28	TRBJ2-1	CASSLAGEQFF
NA	TRBV9	TRBJ1-2	CASSVSTASNYGYTF
NA	TRBV7-9	TRBJ1-6	CASATGDNSPLHF
NA	TRBV9	TRBJ1-2	CASLLGVYGYTF
once	TRBV3-1/TRBV3-2	TRBJ2-7	CASSPLRGSYEQYF